These 20 T cell receptor beta chains came from one sample sequenced in a study of blood T cell repertoires in COVID-19. The data were produced by immunoSEQ multiplex PCR, yet TCRdb's version contains in-frame clones alone and is incomplete. In the table there are 75,000 to 85,000 clones, 70% to 90% of which are singletons. The sample comprised peripheral blood. These receptors were obtained from a man in his sixties with COVID-19, enrolled during active disease.

V is TRBV5-4 and J is TRBJ1-6; 8 positions agree with TRBD1. V lost 3 bases to trimming and J lost 1 base; unmatched junction nucleotides: 9. The CDR3 runs to 18 residues. Germline lookup yields CDR1 SGHNT and CDR2 YYREEE (reference sequence). CDR3 sequence reads: CASSWAGQGISYNSPLHF. The DNA of the CDR3 is TGTGCCAGCAGCTGGGCCGGACAGGGAATTTCCTATAATTCACCCCTCCACTTT.

CDR3 loop: CASSLAGQAAQYF. The CDR3 DNA sequence: TGTGCCAGCAGCTTAGCCGGACAGGCGGCTCAGTACTTC. J is TRBJ2-4 and V is TRBV7-2, with 7 bases that match TRBD1. Trimming took 0 bases from V and 12 from J; bases not matched to a gene: 5. The length of the CDR3 is 13 residues. Per the germline V gene, CDR1 is SGHTA and CDR2 is FQGNSA. The variable domain in full, completed from reference TRBV7-2 and TRBJ2-4, reads GAGVSQSPSNKVTEKGKDVELRCDPISGHTALYWYRQSLGQGLEFLIYFQGNSAPDKSGLPSDRFSAERTGGSVSTLTIQRTQQEDSAVYLCASSLAGQAAQYFGAGTRLSVL.

The CDR3: CAAGGQGYSGSPLHF. The CDR3, as DNA: TGTGCCGCCGGGGGGCAGGGATATTCAGGTTCACCCCTCCACTTT. The chain joins TRBV6-5 to TRBJ1-6; maybe TRBD1 (6 bases). Trimming left V 11 bases short and J 9 bases short, with 23 bases between. Germline loops: CDR1 MNHEY, CDR2 SVGAGI. The CDR3 totals 15 residues.

CDR3 nucleotides: TGTGCCACCAGCCCCGGACAGGGGATCAGCTACGAGCAGTACTTC. Its protein product is CATSPGQGISYEQYF. The V gene is TRBV24-1, the J gene TRBJ2-7; TRBD1 agrees at 9 bases. V lost 7 bases to trimming and J lost 3 bases; unmatched junction nucleotides: 9. Germline CDR1 reads KGHDR; CDR2 reads SFDVKD. The CDR3 runs to 15 residues.

This chain uses TRBV6-6 with TRBJ1-2; D might be TRBD1 (5 bases). Germline-derived CDR1 and CDR2 are MNHNY and SVGAGI (reference sequence). V gave up 0 bases and J gave up 4 bases, with 12 bases separating them. The length of the CDR3 is 15 residues. CDR3 sequence (DNA): TGTGCCAGCAGTTACTCCGAGACAGCTGTCTATGGCTACACCTTC. Translated: CASSYSETAVYGYTF.

This chain links TRBV25-1 with TRBJ1-1, with TRBD1 as a possible D gene (6 bases). The germline V and J ends were trimmed by 0 bases and 2 bases, with 13 bases remaining between them. CDR3 length: 16 residues. Germline V CDR1 and CDR2: MGHDK, SYGVNS. CDR3 sequence (DNA): TGTGCCAGCAGTGAATATGGGACACTTTTAAACACTGAAGCTTTCTTT. Amino acid sequence: CASSEYGTLLNTEAFF.

This clone was seen a handful of times. J is TRBJ2-2 and V is TRBV5-4, with 7 bases matching TRBD2. This CDR3 is built from 15 residues. Germline assignment: CDR1 SGHNT and CDR2 YYREEE (reference sequence). Trimming took 4 bases from V and 4 from J; bases not matched to a gene: 7. The CDR3 sequence: CASSRGLVGTGELFF. CDR3 bases: TGTGCCAGCAGCCGCGGACTAGTCGGCACCGGGGAGCTGTTTTTT.

This clone was recorded only once. The chain joins TRBV7-3 to TRBJ2-3, with 9 bases aligning to TRBD2. Germline CDR1 SGHTA, CDR2 FQGTGA. The CDR3 is 17 residues long. The V segment lost 1 base and the J segment 2 bases; nucleotides outside the gene matches: 7. CDR3 sequence reads: CASSLRAGTSLTDTQYF. The CDR3 DNA is TGTGCCAGCAGCTTAAGAGCCGGGACTAGCCTCACAGATACGCAGTATTTT.

The gene calls are TRBV15 and TRBJ1-5; maybe TRBD1 (5 bases). This CDR3 has 14 amino acids. The V end lost 0 bases, the J end lost 8 bases, and 11 bases lay between the germline ends. From germline, CDR1 is LNHNV and CDR2 YYDKDF (reference sequence). In nucleotides, the CDR3 is TGTGCCACCAGCAGAGAAGCCAAAGGGGAGCCCCAGCATTTT. It translates to CATSREAKGEPQHF.

The chain employs TRBV24-1 and TRBJ2-3; TRBD1 matches 7 bases. The V and J ends lost 2 bases and 0 bases, in that order; junction bases with no gene match: 1. Germline CDR1 is KGHDR and CDR2 is SFDVKD. The CDR3 has 15 residues. The CDR3 region is CATSDSGQSTDTQYF. CDR3 nucleotides: TGTGCCACCAGTGATTCGGGACAGAGCACAGATACGCAGTATTTT.

This chain connects TRBV15 to TRBJ2-3, with TRBD2 matching 9 bases. V lost 3 bases to trimming and J lost 1 base; unmatched junction nucleotides: 5. CDR1 and CDR2 from the germline V gene are LNHNV and YYDKDF (reference sequence). The CDR3 runs to 16 residues. The CDR3 sequence: CATSRGWTSGTDTQYF. The CDR3 nucleotides are TGTGCCACCAGCAGGGGTTGGACTAGCGGCACAGATACGCAGTATTTT.

The chain employs TRBV28 and TRBJ1-5; 7 bases agree with TRBD1. Trimming cost V 9 bases and J 6 bases; bases outside gene matches: 11. CDR1 and CDR2 from the germline V gene are MDHEN and SYDVKM. This CDR3 comprises 14 residues. CDR3 nucleotides: TGTGCCAGTCACGGTCAGGGGGATGGTCAGCCCCAGCATTTT. Encoded protein: CASHGQGDGQPQHF.

This chain links TRBV9 with TRBJ2-3, with 11 bases fitting TRBD2. Germline CDR1 reads SGDLS; CDR2 reads YYNGEE. CDR3 length: 16 amino acids. Germline trimming cut 4 bases from V and 4 bases from J; bases unmatched to any gene: 8. Written as DNA, the CDR3 is TGTGCCAGCAGCCGCCAACTAGCGGGAGTTCCAGATACGCAGTATTTT. The encoded protein is CASSRQLAGVPDTQYF.

Regarding this clone: Germline is not matched at one junction end, which may reflect a read error. CDR3 amino acids: CASTMKLAGVGLF. CDR3 bases: TGTGCCAGCACCATGAAACTAGCGGGGGTAGGTCTCTTC. The chain combines TRBV13 with TRBJ2-1; 11 bases align to TRBD2. The CDR3 length is 13 residues. Per the germline V gene, CDR1 is PRHDT and CDR2 is FYEKMQ (reference sequence).

The chain employs TRBV27 and TRBJ2-5, with D unclear. The V and J ends lost 3 bases and 5 bases respectively, with 13 bases between them. The CDR3 length is 14 residues. The germline V gene encodes CDR1 MNHEY and CDR2 SMNVEV (reference sequence). CDR3 residues: CASSFRSSGETQYF. CDR3 nucleotide sequence: TGTGCCAGCAGTTTCCGCAGCTCCGGGGAGACCCAGTACTTC.

The chain recombines TRBV7-2 with TRBJ1-2; TRBD1 matches at 7 bases. The germline V gene encodes CDR1 SGHTA and CDR2 FQGNSA. The CDR3 spans 14 residues. The ends lost 4 bases at V and 5 bases at J; junction bases unmatched: 7. This chain's CDR3 is CASSSSTGPYGYTF. CDR3 DNA sequence: TGTGCCAGCAGCTCCTCGACAGGGCCATATGGCTACACCTTC.

This sequence joins TRBV6-5 and TRBJ1-5, with D hard to call. The CDR3 runs to 15 residues. V lost 2 bases to trimming and J lost 5 bases, with 13 bases between them. Germline-derived CDR1 and CDR2 are MNHEY and SVGAGI. CDR3 nucleotide sequence: TGTGCCAGCAGTTACAGCGGCAATTCAGATCAGCCCCAGCATTTT. Amino acids: CASSYSGNSDQPQHF.

The rearrangement uses TRBV6-4 and TRBJ2-1, with D perhaps TRBD1 (6 bases). CDR1 and CDR2 (germline): MRHNA, SNTAGT. V shed 5 bases and J shed 0 bases, with 11 bases lying between them. CDR3 size: 15 residues. The CDR3 DNA is TGTGCCAGCAGTACACAGGGAAACTCCTACAATGAGCAGTTCTTC. Its translation: CASSTQGNSYNEQFF.

The rearrangement joins TRBV9 to TRBJ2-1, with TRBD2 matching 10 bases. This CDR3 has 17 residues. The J segment lost 8 bases and the V segment lost 2 bases, leaving 13 bases of the junction unmatched. CDR1 is SGDLS, CDR2 YYNGEE, per germline. CDR3 nucleotides: TGTGCCAGCAGCGTCCACCCAGCAGCGGGAGGGTCCGATGAGCAGTTCTTC. It is translated as CASSVHPAAGGSDEQFF.

The chain employs TRBV18 and TRBJ2-4; perhaps TRBD2 as D (5 bases). Trimming pared 5 bases from V and 8 bases from J, leaving 19 bases between. Germline CDR1 reads KGHSH; CDR2 reads LQKENI. CDR3 size: 15 residues. DNA for the CDR3: TGTGCCAGCTCAACATTAACTTCCGAGGGAGACATTCAGTACTTC. Protein: CASSTLTSEGDIQYF.